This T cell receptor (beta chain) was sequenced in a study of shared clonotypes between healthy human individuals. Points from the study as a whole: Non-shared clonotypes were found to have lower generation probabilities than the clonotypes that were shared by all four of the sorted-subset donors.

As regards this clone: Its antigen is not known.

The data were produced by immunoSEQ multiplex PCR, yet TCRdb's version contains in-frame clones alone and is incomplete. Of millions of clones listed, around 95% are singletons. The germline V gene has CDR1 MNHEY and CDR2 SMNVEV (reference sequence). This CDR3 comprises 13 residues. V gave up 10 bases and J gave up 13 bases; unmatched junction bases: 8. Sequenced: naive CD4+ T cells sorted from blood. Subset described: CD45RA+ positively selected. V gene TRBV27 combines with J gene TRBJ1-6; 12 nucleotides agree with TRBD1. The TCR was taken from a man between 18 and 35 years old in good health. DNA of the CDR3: TGTGCCACCCCGGGACAGGGGGCGAAGCCCCTCCACTTT. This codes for CATPGQGAKPLHF.